This passage covers 25 T cell receptor beta chains from one sample sequenced in a study of blood T cell repertoires in COVID-19. TCRdb's table, derived via immunoSEQ multiplex PCR, lists solely in-frame clones and lacks some. The data contain over 50,000 clones, about 90% of them singletons. Material: peripheral blood. The receptor source for this set is a man aged 60 to 75 with acute or convalescent COVID-19.

This rearrangement joins TRBV29-1 to TRBJ1-2, with D unclear. Trimming left V 8 bases short and J 8 bases short, with 24 bases between. Germline V gene sequence: CDR1 SQVTM, CDR2 ANQGSEA. The CDR3 loop spans 14 amino acids. CDR3 protein: CSSLRAGSGEGYTF. The CDR3 DNA reads as TGCAGCTCCTTAAGAGCCGGGTCTGGGGAGGGCTACACCTTC. Together with reference TRBV29-1 and TRBJ1-2, the CDR3 gives the full variable domain: SAVISQKPSRDICQRGTSLTIQCQVDSQVTMMFWYRQQPGQSLTLIATANQGSEATYESGFVIDKFPISRPNLTFSTLTVSNMSPEDSSIYLCSSLRAGSGEGYTFGSGTRLTVV.

This sequence joins TRBV29-1 and TRBJ1-2; no clear D. Trimming stripped 6 bases from V and 4 bases from J, with 15 bases between. This CDR3 contains 13 residues. Per the germline V gene, CDR1 is SQVTM and CDR2 is ANQGSEA. In DNA form, the CDR3 reads TGCAGCGTCCCCCATCATTTGGCCTATGGCTACACCTTC. Its protein is CSVPHHLAYGYTF.

The chain joins TRBV6-1 to TRBJ1-1; the D gene is possibly TRBD1 (5 bases). The germline V gene has CDR1 MNHNS and CDR2 SASEGT. With 2 bases removed from V and 0 bases from J, the gap between germline ends came to 13 bases. The CDR3 is 16 residues long. The CDR3 sequence is CASSEKRGTLNTEAFF. CDR3 sequence (DNA): TGTGCCAGCAGTGAAAAGCGGGGCACTTTGAACACTGAAGCTTTCTTT.

The chain recombines TRBV29-1 with TRBJ1-1; D not certain. Trimming stripped 4 bases from V and 7 bases from J, with 10 bases between. The CDR3 is 11 amino acids. Germline values: CDR1 SQVTM, CDR2 ANQGSEA. CDR3 nucleotides: TGCAGCGTTGGAGAGACTGGTGAAGCTTTCTTT. This translates into CSVGETGEAFF.

CDR3 residues: CASSLGGATGELFF. Here the CDR3 DNA reads TGTGCCAGTAGCCTTGGGGGGGCTACCGGGGAGCTGTTTTTT. V is TRBV19 and J is TRBJ2-2, with D possibly being TRBD2 (7 bases). The CDR3 is 14 amino acids. Germline V gene lookup returns CDR1 LNHDA and CDR2 SQIVND (reference sequence). Trimming removed 6 bases from V and 5 bases from J, with 13 bases in between.

V gene TRBV7-5 combines with J gene TRBJ1-1; the tabulated D call, TRBD1, remains unverified against the DNA. TRBV7-5 is a known pseudogene. The CDR3 runs to 13 residues. CDR3: CARSLIVQAWAFF. CDR3 nucleotide sequence: TGTGCCAGAAGCTTAATCGTACAGGCCTGGGCTTTCTTT.

The chain is built from TRBV12-1 and TRBJ2-7; whether TRBD1, the table's D call, matches the DNA was not checked. TRBV12-1 is listed as a pseudogene. CDR3 size: 16 residues. The CDR3 DNA sequence: TGTGCCAGCAGCTACCCTCTACGGGACAGGCCCTACGAGCAGTACTTC. Translation: CASSYPLRDRPYEQYF.

The chain has TRBV7-2 and TRBJ1-4, with D perhaps TRBD1 (5 bases). V was shortened by 1 base and J by 6 bases, with 12 bases between the two germline ends. This CDR3 spans 15 amino acids. In germline, CDR1 is SGHTA, CDR2 FQGNSA. CDR3 bases: TGTGCCAGCAGCTTAGTTCAGGGATCTCATGAAAAACTGTTTTTT. Its translation: CASSLVQGSHEKLFF.

For the CDR3, the DNA is TGCGCCAGCAGCCAAGAGGGCCAGACAAACACCGGGGAGCTGTTTTTT. This encodes CASSQEGQTNTGELFF. This chain joins TRBV4-1 and TRBJ2-2, with D unresolved. Trimming left V 0 bases short and J 2 bases short, with 10 bases between. Germline loops: CDR1 MGHRA, CDR2 YSYEKL. This CDR3 has 16 residues.

This clone was seen once. The V gene is TRBV7-3, the J gene TRBJ1-2; maybe TRBD1 (6 bases). Germline CDR1 and CDR2: SGHTA and FQGTGA. The CDR3 sequence is 15 residues long. Trimming shortened V by 4 bases and J by 4 bases, and 16 bases separated the two germline ends. The CDR3 sequence: CASSSITGGSYGYTF. In nucleotides, the CDR3 is TGTGCCAGCAGCTCTATCACGGGGGGCTCCTATGGCTACACCTTC. Drawing the rest from reference TRBV7-3 and TRBJ1-2, the complete variable domain is GAGVSQTPSNKVTEKGKYVELRCDPISGHTALYWYRQSLGQGPEFLIYFQGTGAADDSGLPNDRFFAVRPEGSVSTLKIQRTERGDSAVYLCASSSITGGSYGYTFGSGTRLTVV.

The chain couples TRBV15 to TRBJ2-3, with 9 positions matching TRBD2. This CDR3 is built from 17 residues. Trimming removed 2 bases from V and 8 bases from J; junction bases left unmatched: 14. In germline, CDR1 is LNHNV, CDR2 YYDKDF (reference sequence). CDR3 region: CATSRQGGGASVRTQYF. As DNA, the CDR3 is TGTGCCACCAGCAGACAAGGCGGGGGGGCATCGGTTCGTACGCAGTATTTT.

The rearrangement links TRBV30 to TRBJ2-7; D gene ambiguous. Per germline, CDR1 GTSNPN and CDR2 SVGIG (reference sequence). The CDR3 covers 12 residues. Trimming pared 3 bases from V and 1 base from J, leaving 7 bases between. The CDR3 nucleotides read TGTGCCTGGAGCCTCGTTTCCTACGAGCAGTACTTC. It specifies CAWSLVSYEQYF.

The chain carries TRBV19 and TRBJ2-7, with 7 bases matching TRBD1. The CDR3 is made up of 14 amino acids. Looked up from germline, CDR1 is LNHDA and CDR2 is SQIVND (reference sequence). V shed 3 bases and J 3 bases; nucleotides not matched to a gene: 5. DNA of the CDR3: TGTGCCAGTAGTATCCCCGGGACAGACTACGAGCAGTACTTC. Translated: CASSIPGTDYEQYF.

The rearrangement joins TRBV6-1 to TRBJ2-7; 11 bases line up with TRBD1. After removal of 3 bases from V and 7 bases from J, the junction contained 5 bases not matched to a gene. Germline CDR1 is MNHNS and CDR2 is SASEGT. The CDR3 sequence is 14 residues long. CDR3 sequence reads: CASSEGQGGREQYF. The CDR3 DNA follows: TGTGCCAGCAGTGAGGGACAGGGGGGGCGAGAGCAGTACTTC.

This clone was counted once. The chain links TRBV4-3 to TRBJ1-5; D remains unclear. This CDR3 comprises 16 residues. With 0 bases removed from V and 1 base from J, the gap between germline ends came to 10 bases. Germline values: CDR1 LGHNA, CDR2 YSLEER. CDR3 sequence: CASSQDGPGSNQPQHF. The CDR3 bases are TGCGCCAGCAGCCAAGATGGACCGGGGAGCAATCAGCCCCAGCATTTT.

This chain links TRBV5-8 with TRBJ2-2; 12 positions match TRBD1. V lost 5 bases, J lost 7 bases, and 3 bases stayed unmatched. The CDR3 spans 14 residues. Germline values: CDR1 SGHTS, CDR2 YDEGEE. For the CDR3, the DNA is TGTGCCAGCAGTTGGGACAGGGGGCGCGGGGAGCTGTTTTTT. Translating gives CASSWDRGRGELFF.

This chain connects TRBV10-3 to TRBJ1-2; 12 bases agree with TRBD1. V was pared by 5 bases and J by 4 bases, with 2 bases of the junction left unmatched. The CDR3 consists of 14 residues. CDR1 ENHRY and CDR2 SYGVKD come from the germline V gene. The CDR3 is CAISMGQGAYGYTF. In DNA, the CDR3 is TGTGCCATCAGTATGGGACAGGGGGCCTATGGCTACACCTTC.

The count of this clone is one. The chain has TRBV3-1 (or the pseudogene TRBV3-2) and TRBJ1-1; the match to TRBD1 covers 8 bases. Trimming took 1 base from V and 10 from J; bases not matched to a gene: 8. Germline V CDR1 and CDR2: LGHDT, YNNKEL (reference sequence). This CDR3 region has 14 residues. CDR3 nucleotide sequence: TGTGCCAGCAGCCAAGCCACAGGGGGGTGGGCAGCTTTCTTT. Protein sequence: CASSQATGGWAAFF.

This chain joins TRBV7-9 and TRBJ2-1; tentatively, D is TRBD2 (7 bases). Germline V gene sequence: CDR1 SEHNR, CDR2 FQNEAQ (reference sequence). V was trimmed by 5 bases and J by 2 bases, leaving 22 bases between them. CDR3 length: 18 residues. This chain's CDR3 is CASSTREGELTTYNEQFF. DNA of the CDR3: TGTGCCAGCAGCACTAGGGAGGGGGAACTAACGACCTACAATGAGCAGTTCTTC.

V and J are TRBV7-9 and TRBJ1-2, with TRBD1 identical over 9 bases. The V segment lost 3 bases and the J segment 4 bases; nucleotides outside the gene matches: 3. The length of the CDR3 is 14 residues. The V gene's germline CDR1 is SEHNR and CDR2 FQNEAQ (reference sequence). CDR3 bases: TGTGCCAGCAGCTTGGAACAGGGGGCCTATGGCTACACCTTC. Amino acids: CASSLEQGAYGYTF.

The chain joins TRBV4-3 to TRBJ1-1; D not certain. CDR3 length equals 13 residues. V shed 5 bases and J shed 5 bases, with 12 bases lying between them. Germline V CDR1 and CDR2: LGHNA, YSLEER. CDR3 nucleotides: TGCGCCAGCAGCGGGCTCGGGGAAACTGAAGCTTTCTTT. Encoded protein: CASSGLGETEAFF.

The table lists this clone with a few counts. The rearrangement links TRBV5-4 to TRBJ1-1, with no clear D. V was trimmed by 7 bases and J by 2 bases, leaving 27 bases between them. CDR1 is SGHNT and CDR2 is YYREEE in the germline V gene (reference sequence). The CDR3 length is 18 residues. CDR3 region: CASSYPGRLSPANTEAFF. CDR3 in DNA: TGTGCCAGCTCCTATCCAGGTCGCCTATCCCCCGCAAACACTGAAGCTTTCTTT.

The CDR3 sequence is CASTQHGQRGYTF. The CDR3 DNA reads TGTGCCAGTACTCAACACGGACAACGAGGCTACACCTTC. This chain connects TRBV19 to TRBJ1-2; tentatively, D is TRBD1 (5 bases). CDR3 size: 13 residues. From germline, CDR1 is LNHDA and CDR2 SQIVND (reference sequence). Trimming removed 7 bases at V and 8 bases at J, with 17 bases between.

A remark on this clone: Compared with germline, one end of the junction differs, possibly owing to a read error. This chain uses TRBV10-3 with TRBJ1-4; perhaps TRBD1 as D (6 bases). The CDR3 loop spans 13 amino acids. Germline CDR1 ENHRY, CDR2 SYGVKD. The CDR3 DNA reads as TGTGCCATCGGTGACAGGTCGGATGAAAAACTGTTTTTT. This gives the protein CAIGDRSDEKLFF.

This chain links TRBV12-3 or TRBV12-4 with TRBJ1-2; D is possibly TRBD1 (5 bases). Trimming took 3 bases from V and 7 from J, leaving 12 bases between them. The CDR3 spans 13 residues. The CDR3: CASSFVTQGGYTF. CDR3 DNA sequence: TGTGCCAGCAGTTTTGTCACCCAGGGTGGCTACACCTTC.